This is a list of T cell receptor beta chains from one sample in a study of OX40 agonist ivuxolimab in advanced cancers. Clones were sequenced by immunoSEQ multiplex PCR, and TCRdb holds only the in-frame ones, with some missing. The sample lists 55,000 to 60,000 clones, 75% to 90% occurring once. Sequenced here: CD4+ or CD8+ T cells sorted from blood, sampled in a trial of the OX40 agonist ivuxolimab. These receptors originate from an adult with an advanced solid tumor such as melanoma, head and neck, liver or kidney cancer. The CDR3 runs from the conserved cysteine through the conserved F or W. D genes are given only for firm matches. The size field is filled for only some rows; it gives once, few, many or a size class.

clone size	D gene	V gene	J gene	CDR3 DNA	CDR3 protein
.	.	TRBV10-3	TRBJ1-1	TGTGCCATCAGTGAGAATCATTTCGACACTGGAGCTTTCTTT	CAISENHFDTGAFF
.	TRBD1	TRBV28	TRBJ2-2	TGTGCCAGCAGCTCGACAGGGGGATCCGGGGAGCTGTTTTTT	CASSSTGGSGELFF
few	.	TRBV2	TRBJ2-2	TGTGCCAGCACCGGCTCGAACACCGGGGAGCTGTTTTTT	CASTGSNTGELFF
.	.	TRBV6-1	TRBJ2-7	TGTGCCAGCAGTGAACCAGGGGTCCTCTACGAGCAGTACTTC	CASSEPGVLYEQYF
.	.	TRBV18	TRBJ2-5	TGTGCCAGCTCACCACCTTCAGGGCTAGAGACCCAGTACTTC	CASSPPSGLETQYF
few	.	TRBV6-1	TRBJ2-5	TGTGCCAGCAGGGCCCGCGGGTACGGGGAGACCCAGTACTTC	CASRARGYGETQYF
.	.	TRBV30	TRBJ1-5	TGTGCCTGGAACAGGAACAATCAGCCCCAGCATTTT	CAWNRNNQPQHF
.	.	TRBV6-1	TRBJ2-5	TGTGCCAGCAGTACAAACAGAGAAGAGACCCAGTACTTC	CASSTNREETQYF
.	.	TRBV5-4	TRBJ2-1	TGTGCCAGCAGCCTTATCGACAGACACAATGAGCAGTTCTTC	CASSLIDRHNEQFF
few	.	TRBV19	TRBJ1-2	TGTGCCAGTAGTACGCACCAGGGGAACTATGGCTACACCTTC	CASSTHQGNYGYTF
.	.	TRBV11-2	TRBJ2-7	TGTGCCAGCAGCTCCGCTAGGACCTCCTACGAGCAGTACTTC	CASSSARTSYEQYF
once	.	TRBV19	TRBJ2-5	TGTGCCAGTAGGCTTAGGGCAGGCGAAGAGACCCAGTACTTC	CASRLRAGEETQYF
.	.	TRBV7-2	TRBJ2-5	TGTGCCAGCAGCTTAGCAGGAGGGAATTGGGAGACCCAGTACTTC	CASSLAGGNWETQYF
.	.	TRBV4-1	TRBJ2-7	TGCGCCAGCAGCCTGGAGGCAGGGAGCTCCTACGAGCAGTACTTC	CASSLEAGSSYEQYF
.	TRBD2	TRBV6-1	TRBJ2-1	TGTGCCAGCATCGCACTAGCGGGAGGGGCCCAGCAGTTCTTC	CASIALAGGAQQFF
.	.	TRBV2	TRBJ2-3	TGTGCCAGCTCCGGGACGTACACAGATACGCAGTATTTT	CASSGTYTDTQYF
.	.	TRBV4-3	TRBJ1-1	TGCGCCAGCAGGAGGGGGGGAGAAGCTTTCTTT	CASRRGGEAFF
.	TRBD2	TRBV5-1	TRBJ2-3	TGCGCCAGCAGCTTGGAGCTAGCGGGAGGTCCTGATACGCAGTATTTT	CASSLELAGGPDTQYF
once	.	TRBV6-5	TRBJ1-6	TGTGCCAGCAGTCCCTCGGGGGTGGGTAATTCACCCCTCCACTTT	CASSPSGVGNSPLHF
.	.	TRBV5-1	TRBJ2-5	TGCGCCAGCAGCCAAAGTGGGACCCCCCAAGAGACCCAGTACTTC	CASSQSGTPQETQYF